These T cell receptor beta chains were read from a single sample in a study of Ad26.COV2.S vaccination and SARS-CoV-2 variants. TCRdb keeps only in-frame clones here, not all; method: immunoSEQ multiplex PCR. The data hold about 500,000 clones, with approximately 90% observed a single time. The material sequenced was peripheral blood, taken in a trial of Ad26.COV2.S vaccine versus placebo. The origin of the receptors is a person between 18 and 59 years old who received the Ad26.COV2.S COVID-19 vaccine or a placebo. CDR3s include the opening cysteine and the closing phenylalanine or tryptophan. Each record gives: J gene, D gene, V gene, clone size, CDR3 protein, CDR3 DNA. A D gene is named only where the DNA matches it firmly. Clone size is stated in some rows and not others, as once, few, many or a class when expanded.

>TRBJ2-7|TRBD2|TRBV3-1/TRBV3-2|NA
CASSQRTSDYEQYF
TGTGCCAGCAGCCAGAGGACTAGTGACTACGAGCAGTACTTC
>TRBJ1-3|NA|TRBV7-2|NA
CASSLIGGIGNTIYF
TGTGCCAGCAGCTTAATTGGAGGAATTGGAAACACCATATATTTT
>TRBJ2-1|TRBD2|TRBV28|once
CASSSLTRSGSWYNEQFF
TGTGCCAGCAGTTCCCTTACCCGAAGCGGGAGTTGGTACAATGAGCAGTTCTTC
>TRBJ2-2|TRBD2|TRBV7-3|NA
CASSLLPSGRGGELFF
TGTGCCAGCAGCTTATTACCCAGCGGGAGGGGCGGGGAGCTGTTTTTT
>TRBJ2-7|TRBD2|TRBV3-1/TRBV3-2|NA
CASSRGLAGLDEQYF
TGTGCCAGCAGCCGGGGACTAGCGGGATTGGACGAGCAGTACTTC
>TRBJ1-2|NA|TRBV28|NA
CASSLEPYGYTF
TGTGCCAGCAGTTTAGAACCCTATGGCTACACCTTC
>TRBJ2-1|NA|TRBV27|NA
CASSQRQGSSYNEQFF
TGTGCCAGCAGCCAAAGGCAGGGCAGCTCCTACAATGAGCAGTTCTTC
>TRBJ2-1|NA|TRBV10-2|NA
CASSRSGPGHYNEQFF
TGCGCCAGCAGTCGGAGCGGTCCCGGGCACTACAATGAGCAGTTCTTC
>TRBJ2-2|NA|TRBV6-6|NA
CASSYSRGRGAGELFF
TGTGCCAGCAGTTACTCCCGGGGCAGGGGTGCCGGGGAGCTGTTTTTT
>TRBJ2-1|TRBD2|TRBV12-5|NA
CASGLRGGSYNEQFF
TGTGCTAGTGGTTTACGCGGGGGCTCCTACAATGAGCAGTTCTTC
>TRBJ1-6|NA|TRBV4-2|many
CASSQEGAVPLHF
TGTGCCAGCAGCCAAGAGGGGGCCGTACCCCTCCACTTT
>TRBJ2-1|NA|TRBV6-2/TRBV6-3|NA
CASSQGFDGQFF
TGTGCCAGCAGCCAAGGATTCGACGGGCAGTTCTTC
>TRBJ2-2|NA|TRBV5-1|NA
CASSPGLDGELFF
TGCGCCAGCAGCCCCGGACTCGACGGGGAGCTGTTTTTT
>TRBJ2-2|TRBD2|TRBV9|few
CASSVGLAGTGELFF
TGTGCCAGCAGCGTAGGACTAGCGGGGACCGGGGAGCTGTTTTTT
>TRBJ2-6|NA|TRBV28|NA
CASTPQGQGKGSGANVLTF
TGTGCCAGCACCCCGCAGGGGCAGGGTAAGGGGTCTGGGGCCAACGTCCTGACTTTC
>TRBJ2-7|TRBD2|TRBV7-9|NA
CASSFGGGPYEQYF
TGTGCCAGCAGCTTCGGGGGGGGACCCTACGAGCAGTACTTC
>TRBJ2-7|TRBD2|TRBV2|NA
CASRGTSGYEQYF
TGTGCCAGCAGGGGGACTAGCGGGTACGAGCAGTACTTC
>TRBJ2-3|NA|TRBV18|NA
CASSPLVVGPDTQYF
TGTGCCAGCTCACCCCTAGTCGTCGGTCCAGATACGCAGTATTTT
>TRBJ2-1|TRBD2|TRBV5-1|NA
CASSDGLAGGWSYNEQFF
TGCGCCAGCAGTGACGGACTAGCGGGAGGGTGGTCCTACAATGAGCAGTTCTTC
>TRBJ2-7|TRBD2|TRBV24-1|once
CATSDWEGGVELDEQYF
TGTGCCACCAGTGATTGGGAGGGTGGGGTAGAATTGGACGAGCAGTACTTC
>TRBJ2-1|NA|TRBV25-1|NA
CASSEVSEQFF
TGTGCCAGCAGTGAAGTCAGTGAGCAGTTCTTC
>TRBJ1-3|NA|TRBV2|few
CASSQAQLNTIYF
TGTGCCAGCAGTCAGGCCCAATTAAACACCATATATTTT
>TRBJ1-4|NA|TRBV30|NA
CACERVPNEKLFF
TGTGCCTGCGAGCGGGTTCCTAATGAAAAACTGTTTTTT
>TRBJ2-3|TRBD2|TRBV10-3|NA
CAISEPRRLAGRDTQYF
TGTGCCATCAGTGAGCCACGCCGACTAGCGGGACGAGATACGCAGTATTTT
>TRBJ1-1|NA|TRBV3-1/TRBV3-2|NA
CASSPPYPGNTEAFF
TGTGCCAGCAGCCCACCTTATCCTGGGAACACTGAAGCTTTCTTT
>TRBJ1-4|NA|TRBV6-2/TRBV6-3|NA
CASSALTGANEKLFF
TGTGCCAGCAGCGCCTTGACAGGTGCAAATGAAAAACTGTTTTTT
>TRBJ2-3|TRBD2|TRBV2|NA
CASPFPLAGLADTQYF
TGTGCCAGCCCATTCCCCCTAGCGGGGTTGGCAGATACGCAGTATTTT
>TRBJ1-4|NA|TRBV19|NA
CASGTEVRDGEKLFF
TGTGCCAGTGGCACAGAAGTTCGAGACGGGGAAAAACTGTTTTTT
>TRBJ2-2|NA|TRBV3-1/TRBV3-2|once
CASSQDFTLNTGELFF
TGTGCCAGCAGCCAAGATTTCACTTTGAACACCGGGGAGCTGTTTTTT
>TRBJ2-5|TRBD2|TRBV9|NA
CASSVGTRWEGETQYF
TGTGCCAGCAGCGTTGGGACTAGGTGGGAAGGGGAGACCCAGTACTTC
>TRBJ2-2|NA|TRBV19|NA
CASTDRHGELFF
TGTGCCAGTACCGACCGCCACGGGGAGCTGTTTTTT
>TRBJ2-1|NA|TRBV6-6|NA
CASRTGTPGYNEQFF
TGTGCCAGCAGAACCGGGACTCCAGGATACAATGAGCAGTTCTTC
>TRBJ2-5|NA|TRBV6-6|NA
CASSYHRVETQYF
TGTGCCAGCAGTTACCACAGGGTGGAGACCCAGTACTTC
>TRBJ1-6|NA|TRBV9|few
CASSVEVGGRSPLHF
TGTGCCAGCAGCGTAGAGGTAGGGGGGCGTTCACCCCTCCACTTT
>TRBJ2-5|TRBD1|TRBV9|once
CASSPSRGTATLQETQYF
TGTGCCAGCAGCCCGAGCAGGGGGACCGCAACGCTCCAAGAGACCCAGTACTTC
>TRBJ2-7|NA|TRBV12-3/TRBV12-4|NA
CASSLRDLYEQYF
TGTGCCAGCAGTCTCCGGGACCTATACGAGCAGTACTTC
>TRBJ2-7|TRBD1|TRBV6-5|NA
CASSLPGQGFHEQYF
TGTGCCAGCAGTCTACCGGGACAGGGGTTTCACGAGCAGTACTTC
>TRBJ2-3|NA|TRBV5-1|NA
CASSLGGDTQYF
TGCGCCAGCAGCTTGGGGGGTGATACGCAGTATTTT
>TRBJ1-2|NA|TRBV6-2/TRBV6-3|NA
CASSTRFGYGYTF
TGTGCCAGCAGTACAAGGTTCGGGTATGGCTACACCTTC
>TRBJ1-6|NA|TRBV11-3|NA
CASSLDTSKGNHNSPLHF
TGTGCCAGCAGCTTAGATACGAGTAAGGGGAACCATAATTCACCCCTCCACTTT
>TRBJ2-1|TRBD2|TRBV29-1|NA
CSVSGLAGGTYNEQFF
TGCAGCGTTTCCGGACTAGCGGGAGGAACCTACAATGAGCAGTTCTTC
>TRBJ2-5|TRBD1|TRBV7-2|once
CASSLMTGNRGTQYF
TGTGCCAGCAGCTTAATGACAGGGAACCGCGGGACCCAGTACTTC
>TRBJ2-5|NA|TRBV7-2|NA
CASSLFMAQGSETQYF
TGTGCCAGCAGCTTATTCATGGCCCAGGGATCGGAGACCCAGTACTTC
>TRBJ1-4|NA|TRBV7-2|NA
CASSFGRVRNEKLFF
TGTGCCAGCAGCTTCGGCCGGGTTCGTAATGAAAAACTGTTTTTT
>TRBJ2-7|NA|TRBV6-6|NA
CASSHRPGGVGEDEQYF
TGTGCCAGCAGTCATAGGCCAGGGGGGGTAGGTGAAGACGAGCAGTACTTC
>TRBJ2-1|TRBD2|TRBV4-1|NA
CASSQGLAGRRCNEQFF
TGCGCCAGCAGCCAGGGACTAGCGGGACGTAGATGCAATGAGCAGTTCTTC
>TRBJ1-2|NA|TRBV6-5|NA
CATTGVPSNYGYTF
TGTGCCACCACCGGGGTCCCCTCTAACTATGGCTACACCTTC
>TRBJ2-7|NA|TRBV28|NA
CASRTGDYEQYF
TGTGCCAGCAGGACAGGAGATTACGAGCAGTACTTC
>TRBJ1-1|TRBD1|TRBV18|few
CASSPGTDREAFF
TGTGCCAGCTCACCAGGGACAGACAGGGAAGCTTTCTTT
>TRBJ1-2|TRBD1|TRBV27|NA
CASSRGQAFDGYTF
TGTGCCAGCAGTCGGGGACAGGCTTTTGATGGCTACACCTTC
>TRBJ2-1|NA|TRBV7-3|once
CASSSTSMDEQFF
TGTGCCAGCAGCAGTACCAGTATGGATGAGCAGTTCTTC